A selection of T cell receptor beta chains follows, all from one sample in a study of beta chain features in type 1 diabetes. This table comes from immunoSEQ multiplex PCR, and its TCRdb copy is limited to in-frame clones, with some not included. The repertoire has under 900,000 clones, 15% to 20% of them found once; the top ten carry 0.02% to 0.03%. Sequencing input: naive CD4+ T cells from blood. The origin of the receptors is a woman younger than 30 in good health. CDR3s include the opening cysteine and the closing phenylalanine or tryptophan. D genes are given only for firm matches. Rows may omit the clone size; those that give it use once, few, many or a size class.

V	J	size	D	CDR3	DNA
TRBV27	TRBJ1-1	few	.	CASSLLRTANTEAFF	TGTGCCAGCAGTTTATTGAGGACAGCGAACACTGAAGCTTTCTTT
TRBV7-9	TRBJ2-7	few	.	CASSPLYEQYF	TGTGCCAGCAGCCCTCTATACGAGCAGTACTTC
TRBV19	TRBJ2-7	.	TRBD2	CATSVRGGAVPLEVYEQYF	TGTGCCACATCTGTTCGGGGGGGTGCAGTCCCGCTTGAAGTCTACGAGCAGTACTTC
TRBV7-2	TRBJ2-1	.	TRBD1	CASSLVAGGNNEQFF	TGTGCCAGCAGCTTAGTGGCAGGGGGTAACAATGAGCAGTTCTTC
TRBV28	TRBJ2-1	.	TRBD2	CASNGGLGYNEQFF	TGTGCCAGCAACGGGGGGTTAGGCTACAATGAGCAGTTCTTC
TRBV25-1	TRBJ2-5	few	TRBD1	CASSNTGGFGQYF	TGTGCCAGCTCCAATACAGGGGGCTTCGGGCAGTACTTC
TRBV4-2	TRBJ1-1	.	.	CASSFSRTRPNTEAFF	TGTGCCAGCAGCTTCAGTCGGACGCGACCGAACACTGAAGCTTTCTTT
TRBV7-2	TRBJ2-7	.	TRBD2	CASSLLAVIYEQYF	TGTGCCAGCAGCTTACTAGCGGTTATTTACGAGCAGTACTTC
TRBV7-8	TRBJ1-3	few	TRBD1	CASRRGQGNTIYF	TGTGCCAGCAGGAGGGGGCAAGGAAACACCATATATTTT
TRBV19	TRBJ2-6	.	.	CASSMRATPNSGANVLTF	TGTGCCAGTAGTATGCGAGCAACACCAAACTCTGGGGCCAACGTCCTGACTTTC
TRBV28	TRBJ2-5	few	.	CASGTSGRQETQYF	TGTGCCAGCGGTACCTCGGGGCGGCAAGAGACCCAGTACTTC